This TCR beta chain came from a study of radiotherapy plus CTLA-4 blockade in lung cancer. Looking at the study overall: Patients showed objective responses in roughly 18% of cases and disease control in roughly 30%.

Data came from immunoSEQ multiplex PCR; TCRdb stores just in-frame clones and leaves some out. The sample lists over 60,000 clones; around 84% were seen once. Germline CDR1 is LNHDA and CDR2 is SQIVND (reference sequence). The CDR3 runs 11 residues. The V end was cut by 7 bases, the J end by 3 bases, with 7 bases between. The chain couples TRBV19 to TRBJ2-7; D not certain. This sequence was found in a human donor with non-small cell lung cancer who had stable disease on radiotherapy plus ipilimumab. The material sequenced was peripheral blood, taken from a patient treated with radiotherapy plus ipilimumab. Here the CDR3 DNA reads TGTGCCAGTAAAGGGATCTACGAGCAGTACTTC. It codes for CASKGIYEQYF.